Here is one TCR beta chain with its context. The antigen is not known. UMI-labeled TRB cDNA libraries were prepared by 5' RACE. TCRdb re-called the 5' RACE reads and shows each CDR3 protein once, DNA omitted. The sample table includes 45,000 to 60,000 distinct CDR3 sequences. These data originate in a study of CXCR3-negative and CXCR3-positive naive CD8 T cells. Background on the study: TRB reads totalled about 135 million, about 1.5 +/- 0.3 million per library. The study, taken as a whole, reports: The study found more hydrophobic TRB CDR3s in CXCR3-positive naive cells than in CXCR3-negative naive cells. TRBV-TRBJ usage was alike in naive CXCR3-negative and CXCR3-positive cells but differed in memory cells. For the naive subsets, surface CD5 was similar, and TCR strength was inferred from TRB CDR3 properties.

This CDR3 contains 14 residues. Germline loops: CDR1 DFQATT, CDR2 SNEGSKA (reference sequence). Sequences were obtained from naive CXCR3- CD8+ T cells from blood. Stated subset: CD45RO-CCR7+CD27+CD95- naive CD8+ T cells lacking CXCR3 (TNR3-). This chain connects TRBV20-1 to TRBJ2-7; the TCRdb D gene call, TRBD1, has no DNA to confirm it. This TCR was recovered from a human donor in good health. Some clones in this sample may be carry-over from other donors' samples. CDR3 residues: CSAAQGAFVHEQYF.